The clone carrying this T cell receptor beta chain is judged medium-sized. Its matching antigen is unknown. The CDR3 contains 11 residues. V was trimmed by 6 bases and J by 9 bases, leaving 9 bases between them. The sample is drawn from a study of metastatic and nonmetastatic thyroid tumors. For the study at large: Malignant and benign thyroid patients had repertoires compared in peripheral blood and tumor or nodule tissue.

Study-level points and caveats: Benign nodules were reported to have significantly lower TCR beta diversity than malignant thyroid tumors, in blood and tumor.

In the authors' methods: What underpinned the distant-metastasis classifier for papillary thyroid cancer was the set of CDR3 differences across clinicopathological groups. TCRdb reanalyzed the PCR reads with MiXCR. The V and J calls come from TCRdb's annotation, not from the publication. The sample lists over 6,500 clones, about 29% occurring once. Every patient underwent thyroid surgery untreated. The sequencing input was tumor tissue. The receptor's source is a female donor with papillary thyroid cancer or a benign thyroid nodule (not recorded which). Some clones in this sample may be carry-over from other donors' samples. The J gene is TRBJ1-3, the V gene TRBV12-3 or TRBV12-4; D is ambiguous. In DNA form, the CDR3 reads TGTGCCAGCAGGGGGTTCCGCACCATATATTTT. Amino acid sequence: CASRGFRTIYF.